The clone carrying this TCR beta chain came up many times. Each CDR3 protein is one row after TCRdb ran MiXCR on the RACE reads. Of fewer than 85,000 distinct CDR3 sequences listed, about 9.4% are singletons. The sample is drawn from a study of human T cells and chemical hapten exposure. Overall study context: 2% DPC applied to an approximately 2 cm by approximately 2 cm arm area sensitized donors. Affected patients, primarily female, had alopecia areata, totalis or universalis.

The time point is: patch test 2, 6 weeks after DPC sensitization. Regarding treatment: therapeutic diphenylcyclopropenone sensitization with weekly scalp DPC. The sequenced sample was whole blood, obtained in connection with sensitization to the hapten diphenylcyclopropenone (DPC). This TCR was sampled from a woman aged 25 to 45 with alopecia areata. Some clones in this sample may be carry-over from other donors' samples.

CDR3 loop: CASSPLAGGAYGYTF. DNA for the CDR3: TGTGCCAGCTCACCCTTAGCCGGGGGCGCTTATGGCTACACCTTC. This chain links TRBV18 with TRBJ1-2; tentative D call: TRBD1 (6 bases). V gave up 3 bases and J gave up 5 bases, with 16 bases separating them. The CDR3 has 15 amino acids. The germline CDR1 and CDR2 sequences are KGHSH and LQKENI.